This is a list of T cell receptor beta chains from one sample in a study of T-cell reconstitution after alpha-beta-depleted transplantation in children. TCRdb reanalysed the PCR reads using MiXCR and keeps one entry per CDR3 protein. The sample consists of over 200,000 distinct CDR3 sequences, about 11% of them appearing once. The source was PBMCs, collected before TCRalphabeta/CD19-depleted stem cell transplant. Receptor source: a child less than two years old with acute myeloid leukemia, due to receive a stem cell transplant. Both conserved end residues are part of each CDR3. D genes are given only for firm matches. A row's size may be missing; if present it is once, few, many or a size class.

CDR3aa: CASSGGFTNTGELFF
CDR3nt: TGCGCCAGCTCTGGAGGCTTCACGAACACCGGGGAGCTGTTTTTT
j_gene: TRBJ2-2
v_gene: TRBV5-1
abundance: many
d_gene: .

CDR3aa: CASSSPVGRRGEAFF
CDR3nt: TGTGCCAGCAGCTCCCCCGTTGGTCGGAGGGGTGAAGCTTTCTTT
j_gene: TRBJ1-1
v_gene: TRBV7-9
abundance: many
d_gene: .

CDR3aa: CSVAGGSGPADTQYF
CDR3nt: TGCAGCGTTGCGGGGGGGTCGGGCCCAGCAGATACGCAGTATTTT
j_gene: TRBJ2-3
v_gene: TRBV29-1
abundance: many
d_gene: TRBD2

CDR3aa: CASSRGTSGGYEQYF
CDR3nt: TGTGCCAGCAGCCGCGGGACTAGCGGGGGTTACGAGCAGTACTTC
j_gene: TRBJ2-7
v_gene: TRBV3-1
abundance: many
d_gene: TRBD2

CDR3aa: CASSPGIQETQYF
CDR3nt: TGTGCCAGCAGCCCCGGGATTCAAGAGACCCAGTACTTC
j_gene: TRBJ2-5
v_gene: TRBV18
abundance: many
d_gene: .

CDR3aa: CASRPASFGGRGEKLFF
CDR3nt: TGTGCCAGCAGACCAGCCAGTTTCGGGGGGAGAGGTGAAAAACTGTTTTTT
j_gene: TRBJ1-4
v_gene: TRBV7-9
abundance: many
d_gene: .

CDR3aa: CAIRERELYNEQFF
CDR3nt: TGTGCCATCAGGGAGCGGGAGCTGTACAATGAGCAGTTCTTC
j_gene: TRBJ2-1
v_gene: TRBV10-3
abundance: many
d_gene: TRBD2

CDR3aa: CASSLWDEHNEQFF
CDR3nt: TGCGCCAGCAGCCTGTGGGACGAGCACAATGAGCAGTTCTTC
j_gene: TRBJ2-1
v_gene: TRBV4-3
abundance: many
d_gene: .

CDR3aa: CASSLDGFNTEAFF
CDR3nt: TGTGCCAGCAGTTTGGACGGTTTCAACACTGAAGCTTTCTTT
j_gene: TRBJ1-1
v_gene: TRBV28
abundance: .
d_gene: .

CDR3aa: CAGSLGFNEQFF
CDR3nt: TGCGCCGGGAGCTTAGGGTTCAATGAGCAGTTCTTC
j_gene: TRBJ2-1
v_gene: TRBV5-1
abundance: .
d_gene: .

CDR3aa: CASSLGPGGRGSEAFF
CDR3nt: TGTGCCAGCAGCTTAGGGCCAGGGGGCCGGGGGAGTGAAGCTTTCTTT
j_gene: TRBJ1-1
v_gene: TRBV7-9
abundance: many
d_gene: TRBD1

CDR3aa: CASTPRPHYEQETQYF
CDR3nt: TGTGCCAGCACCCCAAGACCGCATTACGAACAAGAGACCCAGTACTTC
j_gene: TRBJ2-5
v_gene: TRBV7-2
abundance: many
d_gene: .

CDR3aa: CASSSMNTVELFF
CDR3nt: TGTGCCAGCAGCTCAATGAACACCGTGGAGCTGTTTTTT
j_gene: TRBJ2-2
v_gene: TRBV7-3
abundance: many
d_gene: .

CDR3aa: CASRHRLTSGSRDTQYF
CDR3nt: TGTGCCAGCAGGCATAGACTGACCAGCGGGAGTAGAGATACGCAGTATTTT
j_gene: TRBJ2-3
v_gene: TRBV6-5
abundance: many
d_gene: TRBD2

CDR3aa: CSARDPAGEGTETQYF
CDR3nt: TGCAGTGCTAGAGATCCAGCGGGAGAAGGAACAGAGACCCAGTACTTC
j_gene: TRBJ2-5
v_gene: TRBV20-1
abundance: many
d_gene: TRBD2

CDR3aa: CASSRDRGLYNEQFF
CDR3nt: TGTGCCAGCTCACGAGACAGGGGGCTTTACAATGAGCAGTTCTTC
j_gene: TRBJ2-1
v_gene: TRBV18
abundance: many
d_gene: TRBD1

CDR3aa: CASSESMAPGLFTEAFF
CDR3nt: TGCGCCAGCAGTGAGTCGATGGCACCAGGACTATTCACTGAAGCTTTCTTT
j_gene: TRBJ1-1
v_gene: TRBV10-2
abundance: many
d_gene: .

CDR3aa: CAWSTSGTSGGFQETQYF
CDR3nt: TGTGCCTGGAGTACATCCGGGACTAGCGGGGGGTTCCAAGAGACCCAGTACTTC
j_gene: TRBJ2-5
v_gene: TRBV30
abundance: many
d_gene: TRBD2

CDR3aa: CASKTGNTIYF
CDR3nt: TGTGCCAGCAAAACGGGGAACACCATATATTTT
j_gene: TRBJ1-3
v_gene: TRBV28
abundance: few
d_gene: .

CDR3aa: CASTRSYQETQYF
CDR3nt: TGTGCCAGCACCCGTAGCTACCAAGAGACCCAGTACTTC
j_gene: TRBJ2-5
v_gene: TRBV7-2
abundance: many
d_gene: .

CDR3aa: CASSSPTGRAYNEQFF
CDR3nt: TGTGCCAGCAGTTCCCCGACTGGGAGGGCATACAATGAGCAGTTCTTC
j_gene: TRBJ2-1
v_gene: TRBV12-3/TRBV12-4
abundance: many
d_gene: TRBD2

CDR3aa: CASSPRRGFDYGYTF
CDR3nt: TGTGCCAGCAGTCCCCGCAGGGGGTTCGACTATGGCTACACCTTC
j_gene: TRBJ1-2
v_gene: TRBV28
abundance: many
d_gene: TRBD1

CDR3aa: CASSGATNEKLFF
CDR3nt: TGTGCCAGCTCCGGTGCAACTAATGAAAAACTGTTTTTT
j_gene: TRBJ1-4
v_gene: TRBV27
abundance: many
d_gene: .

CDR3aa: CAISESNRGNSGYTF
CDR3nt: TGTGCCATCAGTGAGTCGAACAGGGGGAATAGTGGCTACACCTTC
j_gene: TRBJ1-2
v_gene: TRBV10-3
abundance: many
d_gene: TRBD1

CDR3aa: CASSLSHWVRDSYEQYF
CDR3nt: TGTGCCAGCAGTTTATCCCATTGGGTAAGGGACTCCTACGAGCAGTACTTC
j_gene: TRBJ2-7
v_gene: TRBV28
abundance: many
d_gene: .

CDR3aa: CASTGYGANVLTF
CDR3nt: TGCGCATCTACAGGGTATGGGGCCAACGTCCTGACTTTC
j_gene: TRBJ2-6
v_gene: TRBV5-1
abundance: many
d_gene: .

CDR3aa: CSVRATSYNEQFF
CDR3nt: TGCAGCGTGCGCGCCACCTCCTACAATGAGCAGTTCTTC
j_gene: TRBJ2-1
v_gene: TRBV29-1
abundance: many
d_gene: .

CDR3aa: CASSWLPGPELAEAFF
CDR3nt: TGTGCCAGCAGTTGGCTGCCGGGGCCTGAGCTCGCTGAAGCTTTCTTT
j_gene: TRBJ1-1
v_gene: TRBV6-5
abundance: many
d_gene: .

CDR3aa: CASSFPGGPTDTQYF
CDR3nt: TGTGCCAGCAGCTTCCCGGGAGGGCCCACAGATACGCAGTATTTT
j_gene: TRBJ2-3
v_gene: TRBV5-6
abundance: .
d_gene: TRBD2

CDR3aa: CASSGQNIQYF
CDR3nt: TGTGCCAGCTCAGGACAAAACATTCAGTACTTC
j_gene: TRBJ2-4
v_gene: TRBV18
abundance: few
d_gene: .

CDR3aa: CASRLDVGSNTGELFF
CDR3nt: TGTGCCAGCAGATTAGACGTAGGGTCAAACACCGGGGAGCTGTTTTTT
j_gene: TRBJ2-2
v_gene: TRBV7-9
abundance: many
d_gene: .

CDR3aa: CASSKEAPRTYEQYF
CDR3nt: TGTGCCAGCAGCAAAGAGGCCCCGAGGACCTACGAGCAGTACTTC
j_gene: TRBJ2-7
v_gene: TRBV21-1
abundance: many
d_gene: .

CDR3aa: CASSLAFRGRENEQYF
CDR3nt: TGTGCCAGCAGCTTAGCGTTTCGGGGCAGGGAGAACGAGCAGTACTTC
j_gene: TRBJ2-7
v_gene: TRBV7-7
abundance: .
d_gene: .

CDR3aa: CSVEYRGQGLYNEQFF
CDR3nt: TGCAGCGTTGAATACAGGGGACAGGGGCTTTACAATGAGCAGTTCTTC
j_gene: TRBJ2-1
v_gene: TRBV29-1
abundance: many
d_gene: TRBD1

CDR3aa: CASSLVAGEGTDTQYF
CDR3nt: TGCGCCAGCAGCTTGGTTGCGGGAGAGGGCACAGATACGCAGTATTTT
j_gene: TRBJ2-3
v_gene: TRBV5-1
abundance: many
d_gene: TRBD2

CDR3aa: CSVPGGAWYTEAFF
CDR3nt: TGCAGCGTCCCAGGGGGCGCTTGGTACACTGAAGCTTTCTTT
j_gene: TRBJ1-1
v_gene: TRBV29-1
abundance: many
d_gene: TRBD1

CDR3aa: CATTGGYNEQFF
CDR3nt: TGTGCCACCACTGGGGGCTACAATGAGCAGTTCTTC
j_gene: TRBJ2-1
v_gene: TRBV24-1
abundance: many
d_gene: .

CDR3aa: CSARGEIEAFF
CDR3nt: TGCAGCGCCCGGGGGGAGATTGAAGCTTTCTTT
j_gene: TRBJ1-1
v_gene: TRBV29-1
abundance: many
d_gene: .

CDR3aa: CASSHTHRGLYYEQYF
CDR3nt: TGCGCCAGCAGTCATACTCACAGGGGACTTTACTACGAGCAGTACTTC
j_gene: TRBJ2-7
v_gene: TRBV23-1
abundance: .
d_gene: .

CDR3aa: CASSVVTGRGYNEQFF
CDR3nt: TGTGCCAGCAGCGTAGTAACAGGGAGGGGATACAATGAGCAGTTCTTC
j_gene: TRBJ2-1
v_gene: TRBV9
abundance: .
d_gene: .

CDR3aa: CSARAPGQDTGELFF
CDR3nt: TGCAGTGCTAGAGCACCGGGACAGGACACCGGGGAGCTGTTTTTT
j_gene: TRBJ2-2
v_gene: TRBV20-1
abundance: many
d_gene: TRBD1

CDR3aa: CASSLSGAGGNQPQHF
CDR3nt: TGTGCCAGCAGCTTGTCCGGTGCAGGTGGAAATCAGCCCCAGCATTTT
j_gene: TRBJ1-5
v_gene: TRBV5-6
abundance: many
d_gene: .

CDR3aa: CASGLPPGQAQYF
CDR3nt: TGTGCTAGTGGTTTGCCGCCGGGACAGGCGCAGTATTTT
j_gene: TRBJ2-3
v_gene: TRBV12-5
abundance: many
d_gene: TRBD1

CDR3aa: CASSGLAGVTGELFF
CDR3nt: TGTGCCAGCAGTGGACTAGCGGGAGTCACCGGGGAGCTGTTTTTT
j_gene: TRBJ2-2
v_gene: TRBV27
abundance: many
d_gene: TRBD2

CDR3aa: CASTPHGPNTGELFF
CDR3nt: TGTGCCAGCACTCCACACGGGCCGAACACCGGGGAGCTGTTTTTT
j_gene: TRBJ2-2
v_gene: TRBV12-3/TRBV12-4
abundance: many
d_gene: .

CDR3aa: CSVAIGGRGDTEAFF
CDR3nt: TGCAGCGTCGCGATCGGGGGCAGGGGGGACACTGAAGCTTTCTTT
j_gene: TRBJ1-1
v_gene: TRBV29-1
abundance: .
d_gene: TRBD1

CDR3aa: CSARDRGRTNEKLFF
CDR3nt: TGCAGTGCCCGGGACAGGGGCAGAACTAATGAAAAACTGTTTTTT
j_gene: TRBJ1-4
v_gene: TRBV20-1
abundance: many
d_gene: TRBD1

CDR3aa: CASSFVRDSNEQFF
CDR3nt: TGTGCCAGCAGTTTCGTCCGGGATAGCAATGAGCAGTTCTTC
j_gene: TRBJ2-1
v_gene: TRBV12-3/TRBV12-4
abundance: many
d_gene: .

CDR3aa: CASSTTQNTEAFF
CDR3nt: TGTGCCAGCAGTACTACACAGAACACTGAAGCTTTCTTT
j_gene: TRBJ1-1
v_gene: TRBV12-3/TRBV12-4
abundance: many
d_gene: .

CDR3aa: CAAADSNQPQHF
CDR3nt: TGTGCCGCAGCAGATAGCAATCAGCCCCAGCATTTT
j_gene: TRBJ1-5
v_gene: TRBV10-3
abundance: .
d_gene: .

CDR3aa: CASSYRAEGSPLHF
CDR3nt: TGTGCCAGCAGTTACCGGGCAGAGGGTTCACCCCTCCACTTT
j_gene: TRBJ1-6
v_gene: TRBV6-5
abundance: many
d_gene: .

CDR3aa: CASSLTGGGYTF
CDR3nt: TGTGCCAGCAGCTTAACCGGGGGCGGCTACACCTTC
j_gene: TRBJ1-2
v_gene: TRBV7-8
abundance: many
d_gene: .

CDR3aa: CASSFDRVNTEAFF
CDR3nt: TGTGCCAGCAGTTTCGACAGGGTAAACACTGAAGCTTTCTTT
j_gene: TRBJ1-1
v_gene: TRBV12-3/TRBV12-4
abundance: many
d_gene: TRBD1

CDR3aa: CSASPGQLNQPQHF
CDR3nt: TGCAGTGCTAGTCCCGGACAGCTCAATCAGCCCCAGCATTTT
j_gene: TRBJ1-5
v_gene: TRBV20-1
abundance: many
d_gene: .

CDR3aa: CASSLSPGLAGDEQYF
CDR3nt: TGTGCCAGCAGTTTAAGCCCCGGGCTAGCGGGAGATGAGCAGTACTTC
j_gene: TRBJ2-7
v_gene: TRBV28
abundance: many
d_gene: TRBD2

CDR3aa: CSARDPNTGELFF
CDR3nt: TGCAGTGCTCGGGACCCGAACACCGGGGAGCTGTTTTTT
j_gene: TRBJ2-2
v_gene: TRBV20-1
abundance: many
d_gene: .

CDR3aa: CASGTGDLNQPQHF
CDR3nt: TGCGCCAGCGGTACAGGAGATCTCAATCAGCCCCAGCATTTT
j_gene: TRBJ1-5
v_gene: TRBV5-1
abundance: many
d_gene: .

CDR3aa: CSARGTGSWQETQYF
CDR3nt: TGCAGTGCTAGAGGGACAGGGAGTTGGCAAGAGACCCAGTACTTC
j_gene: TRBJ2-5
v_gene: TRBV20-1
abundance: many
d_gene: TRBD1

CDR3aa: CASSQGGFGSSYEQYF
CDR3nt: TGCGCCAGCAGCCAGGGCGGATTCGGGAGCTCCTACGAGCAGTACTTC
j_gene: TRBJ2-7
v_gene: TRBV4-3
abundance: many
d_gene: .

CDR3aa: CSAIGRSGNTIYF
CDR3nt: TGCAGTGCTATCGGGCGGTCTGGAAACACCATATATTTT
j_gene: TRBJ1-3
v_gene: TRBV20-1
abundance: .
d_gene: .